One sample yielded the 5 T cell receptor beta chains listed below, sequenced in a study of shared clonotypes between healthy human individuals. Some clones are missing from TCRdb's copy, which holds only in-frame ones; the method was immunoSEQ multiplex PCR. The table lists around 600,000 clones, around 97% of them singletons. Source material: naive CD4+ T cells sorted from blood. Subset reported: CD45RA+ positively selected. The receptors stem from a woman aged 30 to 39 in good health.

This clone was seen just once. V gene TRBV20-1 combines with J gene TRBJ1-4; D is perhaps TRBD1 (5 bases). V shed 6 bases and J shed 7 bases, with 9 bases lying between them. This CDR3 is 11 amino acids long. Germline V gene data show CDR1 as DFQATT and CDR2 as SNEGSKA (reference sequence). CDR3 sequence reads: CSATTAEKLFF. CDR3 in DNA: TGCAGTGCCACGACAGCTGAAAAACTGTTTTTT.

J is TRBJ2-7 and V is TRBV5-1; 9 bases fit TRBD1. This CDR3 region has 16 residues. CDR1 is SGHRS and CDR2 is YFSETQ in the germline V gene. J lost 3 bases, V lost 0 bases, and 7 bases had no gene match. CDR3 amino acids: CASSLGVGTGIYEQYF. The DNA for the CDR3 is TGCGCCAGCAGCTTGGGTGTCGGGACAGGGATCTACGAGCAGTACTTC.

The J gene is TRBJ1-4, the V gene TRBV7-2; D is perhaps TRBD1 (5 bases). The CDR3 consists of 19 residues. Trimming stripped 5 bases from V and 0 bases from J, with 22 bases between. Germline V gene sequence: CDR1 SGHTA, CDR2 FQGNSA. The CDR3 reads CASSPGGGVGLATNEKLFF. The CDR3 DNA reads TGTGCCAGCAGCCCAGGTGGAGGGGTCGGGCTTGCAACTAATGAAAAACTGTTTTTT.

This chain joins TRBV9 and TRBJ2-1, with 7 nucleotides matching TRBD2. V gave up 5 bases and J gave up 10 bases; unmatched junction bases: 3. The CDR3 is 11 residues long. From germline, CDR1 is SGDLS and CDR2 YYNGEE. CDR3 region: CASSLAEEQFF. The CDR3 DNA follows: TGTGCCAGCAGTCTAGCGGAAGAGCAGTTCTTC.

CDR3 loop: CASSFGLAGVDNEQFF. The CDR3 bases are TGCGCCAGCAGCTTCGGTCTAGCGGGAGTGGACAATGAGCAGTTCTTC. V and J are TRBV5-1 and TRBJ2-1, with 10 bases matching TRBD2. This CDR3 comprises 16 residues. Germline CDR1 SGHRS, CDR2 YFSETQ. The V segment lost 2 bases and the J segment 5 bases; nucleotides outside the gene matches: 7.